Described below is a single T cell receptor beta chain sequence and its context. This clone has just one count. This clone's antigen is unknown. The record has no base qualities; no much larger clone is one base away. The library was built by means of the immunoSEQ multiplex PCR assay. For most patients, genomic DNA was subjected to high-throughput TCR-beta CDR3 sequencing by Adaptive Biotechnologies. As for the original processing: Adaptive's ImmunoSEQ software supplied the TCR sequencing data for more than 15 patients, while MiXCR and VDJtools were used to process a few other patients. CDR3 nucleotide sequences shared by donor and recipient were removed because the origin of these sequences could not be assigned. To count as alloreactive, a clone needed at least 2-fold expansion over unstimulated cells and a minimum CFSE-low frequency of 0.002% (template counts) or 0.001% (read counts). Clones detected in sequenced pre-transplant spleen, lymph node, or MLR CFSE-low populations of the donor or recipient were defined as mappable. Cumulative frequency of alloreactive clones was calculated as a percentage of all sequences weighted by copy number. Imported from immuneACCESS, the table was reduced by TCRdb to in-frame sequences with V and J called. These copies leave out some clones; in studies compared against another copy, an unresolved V gene accounts for under half, and the cause of the remainder is not known. That table gives V, J and clone size, and the DNA gave D and trimming. The sample yields 1,100 to 1,500 clones; approximately 90% were counted once. The top ten hold less than 9.5% of the sample.

This specimen belongs to a study of graft-versus-host responses after intestinal transplantation (dated by TCRdb to about 2021). Regarding the research as a whole: The transplants that recipients got were multivisceral, liver-intestinal, or isolated intestinal. Graft-versus-host and host-versus-graft alloreactive T cell clones were tracked in the graft, circulation and bone marrow after intestinal transplantation using bulk TCR-beta CDR3 sequencing. Rather than going through the commercial service, samples from a few later patients were sequenced in-house on an Illumina MiSeq and processed with MiXCR. To identify alloreactive clones, pre-transplant mixed lymphocyte reaction products were sequenced and then compared with unstimulated pre-transplant donor and recipient T cells. All recipients received anti-thymocyte globulin induction followed by maintenance tacrolimus and steroids for around three years. The cohort enrolled 20 to 30 intestinal transplant recipients including one retransplant, and a few patients lacking pretransplant specimens were excluded. A peak of at least 4% donor T cells among recipient peripheral blood mononuclear cells was the definition used for donor T cell macrochimerism.

In the first month after transplant, blood samples were collected up to 4 times, and after that at least monthly when available. There are 17 amino acids in the CDR3, from cysteine to phenylalanine inclusive. Only the CDR3 portion is preserved as DNA: 51 bases, with reading frame beginning at the first base. CDR1 and CDR2 were assigned from the germline V gene as MDHEN and SYDVKM. V trim: 4 bases; J trim: 0 bases; unmatched bases: 9. General findings and caveats noted by the study authors: High GvH to HvG T cell clonal ratios were observed in the allografts of patients with donor T cell macrochimerism. Early after transplant, peak levels of circulating GvH clones were found to be associated with declines in HvG clones. GvH clones were detected in recipient bone marrow, and some of these GvH clones were observed earlier in ileal mucosa or blood, consistent with an intestinal mucosal origin. The conclusions were limited by the relatively low number and heterogeneity of the intestinal transplant patients.

The TCR was taken from a human patient who received an intestinal transplant, so some T cells may come from the graft donor. This sample comprised PBMCs, obtained 33 days after intestinal transplant. The sequence is built from TRBV28 and TRBJ2-7; 10 bases in the middle match TRBD2. The nucleotide sequence is given as TGTGCCAGCAGTTCATACTTCAGCGGGAGGGGCTCCTACGAGCAGTACTTC. The resulting protein is CASSSYFSGRGSYEQYF.